The present entry profiles one TCR beta chain with its context. These data originate in a study of blood T cell repertoires in COVID-19. Study at large: The analysed material was cDNA or gDNA that came from T cells, B-cell-depleted T cells, or PBMCs.

The table came from immunoSEQ multiplex PCR; TCRdb's copy has only in-frame clones and leaves some out. This table has fewer than 400,000 clones, roughly 90% appearing once. The CDR3 has 12 residues. The V and J ends lost 5 bases and 11 bases respectively, with 13 bases between them. Germline-derived CDR1 and CDR2 are SEHNR and FQNEAQ (reference sequence). Sequencing was done on a sample of peripheral blood. The V and J genes are TRBV7-9 and TRBJ1-5; TRBD1 might be the D (6 bases). This clonotype was obtained from a young woman with COVID-19, enrolled during active disease. The CDR3 DNA reads as TGTGCCAGCAGCCCCGGGGGGCGGTCCCAGCATTTT. As protein: CASSPGGRSQHF.